These 9 T cell receptor beta chains were sequenced from one sample in a study of blood T cell repertoires in COVID-19. Generated by immunoSEQ multiplex PCR, the TCRdb table keeps only in-frame clones and is missing some. The sample lists more than 300,000 clones, just under 90% occurring once. The sample taken for sequencing was peripheral blood. Source of these receptors: a woman aged 30 to 39 with COVID-19, enrolled during active disease.

This clone has only a few counts. Other DNA sequences in this specimen translate into the identical CDR3. The V call is TRBV7-9, the J call TRBJ1-1, with 7 bases that match TRBD1. V lost 2 bases and J lost 5; bases outside the gene matches: 2. The CDR3 contains 13 residues. Germline V gene sequence: CDR1 SEHNR, CDR2 FQNEAQ (reference sequence). CDR3 sequence: CASSLNRGTEAFF. For the CDR3, the DNA is TGTGCCAGCAGCTTAAACAGGGGAACTGAAGCTTTCTTT.

The chain combines TRBV3-1 (or the pseudogene TRBV3-2) with TRBJ2-3; D is unclear. V gave up 4 bases and J gave up 3 bases, with 5 bases separating them. There are 12 residues in the CDR3. Germline V gives CDR1 LGHDT, CDR2 YNNKEL (reference sequence). The CDR3 loop is CASSPFTDTQYF. CDR3 coding DNA: TGTGCCAGCAGCCCCTTTACAGATACGCAGTATTTT.

V and J are TRBV27 and TRBJ2-3; TRBD2 agrees at 9 bases. V lost 4 bases to trimming and J lost 1 base; unmatched junction nucleotides: 6. The CDR3 runs to 16 residues. The germline V gene has CDR1 MNHEY and CDR2 SMNVEV (reference sequence). This CDR3 is CASSSGGGAGTDTQYF. The CDR3 nucleotides are TGTGCCAGCAGTTCTGGCGGGGGGGCCGGCACAGATACGCAGTATTTT.

The chain combines TRBV18 with TRBJ1-6; D perhaps matches TRBD1 (5 bases). V dropped 2 bases and J dropped 8 bases, with 7 bases sitting between them. This CDR3 region has 13 residues. Germline CDR1 KGHSH, CDR2 LQKENI. CDR3 sequence (DNA): TGTGCCAGCTCACCAGAAGGGGATTCACCCCTCCACTTT. This gives the protein CASSPEGDSPLHF.

The V and J genes are TRBV5-4 and TRBJ2-5; perhaps TRBD2 as D (6 bases). Trimming cost V 1 base and J 10 bases, with 14 bases left between them. The CDR3 loop spans 13 amino acids. Germline V lookup: CDR1 SGHNT, CDR2 YYREEE (reference sequence). CDR3 sequence reads: CASSLLPPGDQYF. CDR3 sequence (DNA): TGTGCCAGCAGCTTGCTCCCACCGGGAGACCAGTACTTC.

The chain uses TRBV19 and TRBJ2-2, with 10 bases that match TRBD1. The germline V gene has CDR1 LNHDA and CDR2 SQIVND (reference sequence). The CDR3 sequence is 15 residues long. The junction had 2 bases not matched to a gene; V was cut back by 5 bases and J by 2 bases. CDR3 residues: CASSLTGGNTGELFF. CDR3 DNA: TGTGCCAGTAGTTTGACAGGGGGCAACACCGGGGAGCTGTTTTTT.

The chain has TRBV5-4 and TRBJ1-2; D is undetermined. The CDR3 loop spans 16 amino acids. V shed 3 bases and J shed 3 bases, with 18 bases lying between them. CDR1 is SGHNT and CDR2 is YYREEE in the germline V gene (reference sequence). The CDR3 region is CASSSPWANLDYGYTF. As DNA, the CDR3 is TGTGCCAGCAGCTCCCCGTGGGCCAATTTGGACTATGGCTACACCTTC.

This sequence joins TRBV28 and TRBJ1-2, with D maybe TRBD1 (5 bases). Germline assignment: CDR1 MDHEN and CDR2 SYDVKM. V was shortened by 3 bases and J by 8 bases, with 13 bases between the two germline ends. This CDR3 comprises 13 residues. CDR3 sequence: CASSFGGVGGYTF. In DNA, the CDR3 is TGTGCCAGCAGTTTTGGGGGGGTGGGCGGCTACACCTTC.

V is TRBV30 and J is TRBJ1-2, with D possibly being TRBD1 (5 bases). This CDR3 region has 11 residues. Trimming stripped 8 bases from V and 4 bases from J, with 11 bases between. The germline gives CDR1 GTSNPN, CDR2 SVGIG (reference sequence). DNA for the CDR3: TGTGCCGCGGGACGGACCTATGGCTACACCTTC. This sequence encodes CAAGRTYGYTF.